This TCR beta chain comes out of a study of blood T cells in healthy people across ages. As for this clonotype: Its antigen is unidentified.

Study results and caveats: Age showed a roughly linear inverse relationship with TCR beta diversity per million T cells. Naive CD4+ cell counts and diversity both ran higher in long-lived than in aged donors. Estimates of total diversity, which came from one million sequenced T cells, were considered to be underestimates. Bulk PBMC profiling left naive and antigen-experienced comparisons inconclusive.

A second PCR, run for about 7 to 11 cycles, used a sample-barcoded 5' primer plus a J-beta primer mix. Via MiXCR, TCRdb re-called the 5' RACE reads, giving one row per CDR3 protein. The sample lists about 970,000 distinct CDR3 sequences, roughly 51% seen once, with 20% to 25% in the top ten. Looked up from germline, CDR1 is MNHNS and CDR2 is SASEGT. Trimming took off 7 bases at V and 3 bases at J, with 16 bases between the two ends. The CDR3 contains 14 residues. The V gene is TRBV6-1, the J gene TRBJ2-7, with a tentative D call TRBD1 (7 bases). This clonotype originated in a woman aged 55-70 years in good health. The material sequenced was blood. The DNA of the CDR3 is TGTGCCAGCACCCCAGGGGGGACAAACTACGAGCAGTACTTC. Protein sequence: CASTPGGTNYEQYF.